Below are 23 T cell receptor beta chains sequenced from a single sample in a study of T cell changes during pregnancy in multiple sclerosis. Assay used: immunoSEQ multiplex PCR; TCRdb lists only in-frame clones, some missing. The table includes 20,000 to 30,000 clones, 88% detected once. The input for sequencing was CD4+ T cells from peripheral blood mononuclear cells, taken in the first trimester of pregnancy. The receptors stem from a female donor in good health, enrolled as a control in a pregnancy study.

The chain joins TRBV6-4 to TRBJ1-2, with TRBD1 matching over 7 bases. The germline gives CDR1 MRHNA, CDR2 SNTAGT. V lost 2 bases, J lost 7 bases, and 4 bases stayed unmatched. CDR3 length: 13 amino acids. CDR3 DNA: TGTGCCAGCAGTGACCAGGGGGGTAGTGGCTACACCTTC. Amino acid sequence: CASSDQGGSGYTF.

V gene TRBV9 combines with J gene TRBJ2-7; D possibly corresponds to TRBD1 (6 bases). Germline V gene data show CDR1 as SGDLS and CDR2 as YYNGEE. There are 14 residues in the CDR3. Trimming took 2 bases from V and 2 from J, leaving 11 bases between them. CDR3 nucleotides: TGTGCCAGCAGCGTGGGACATTCGACCTACGAGCAGTACTTC. Protein product: CASSVGHSTYEQYF.

V and J are TRBV5-1 and TRBJ2-1; the D gene is possibly TRBD2 (6 bases). The CDR3 totals 14 residues. Germline CDR1 reads SGHRS; CDR2 reads YFSETQ. Trimming cost V 4 bases and J 6 bases, with 14 bases left between them. In nucleotides, the CDR3 is TGCGCCAGCAGCCCCGATAGGGGAGGCAATGAGCAGTTCTTC. This encodes CASSPDRGGNEQFF.

For the CDR3, the DNA is TGTGCCTGGAGTCGAGGCCGCTATGGCTACACCTTC. Its protein is CAWSRGRYGYTF. The rearrangement links TRBV30 to TRBJ1-2; D uncertain. In germline, CDR1 is GTSNPN, CDR2 SVGIG (reference sequence). With 2 bases removed from V and 4 bases from J, the gap between germline ends came to 8 bases. The CDR3 extends over 12 amino acids.

The gene calls are TRBV30 and TRBJ1-6; D remains ambiguous. Trimming shortened V by 5 bases and J by 7 bases, and 9 bases separated the two germline ends. Germline V lookup: CDR1 GTSNPN, CDR2 SVGIG (reference sequence). CDR3 length: 12 amino acids. The CDR3 DNA reads TGTGCCTGGGGTAGACTAAATTCACCCCTCCACTTT. Translated, it gives CAWGRLNSPLHF.

CDR3 in DNA: TGTGCCAGTAGGCCCACGGGGGGGGGAAAGACCCAGTACTTC. Encoded protein: CASRPTGGGKTQYF. V usage is TRBV19 and J usage is TRBJ2-5; 8 nucleotides align to TRBD2. The CDR3 has 14 amino acids. Per germline, CDR1 LNHDA and CDR2 SQIVND (reference sequence). V gave up 6 bases and J gave up 6 bases; unmatched junction bases: 9.

The chain employs TRBV18 and TRBJ1-1, with D unresolved. CDR3 length: 13 amino acids. CDR1 is KGHSH and CDR2 is LQKENI in the germline V gene. V dropped 6 bases and J dropped 1 base, with 9 bases sitting between them. CDR3 nucleotides: TGTGCCAGCTCTCTCACATGGAACACTGAAGCTTTCTTT. It specifies CASSLTWNTEAFF.

The chain employs TRBV15 and TRBJ1-2, with D tentatively TRBD1 (5 bases). There are 14 residues in the CDR3. From germline, CDR1 is LNHNV and CDR2 YYDKDF (reference sequence). V was shortened by 5 bases and J by 4 bases, with 14 bases between the two germline ends. The CDR3 here is CATSPREFVYGYTF. The CDR3, as DNA: TGTGCCACCAGCCCCAGGGAATTTGTCTATGGCTACACCTTC.

This chain joins TRBV19 and TRBJ1-1, with D tentatively TRBD1 (6 bases). With 0 bases removed from V and 1 base from J, the gap between germline ends came to 12 bases. Germline loops: CDR1 LNHDA, CDR2 SQIVND (reference sequence). The CDR3 is 16 amino acids. CDR3 in amino acids: CASSIDTGISNTEAFF. The CDR3 nucleotides are TGTGCCAGTAGTATAGACACAGGGATCTCGAACACTGAAGCTTTCTTT.

The genes are TRBV6-6 and TRBJ2-5; 8 bases are a match to TRBD2. This CDR3 comprises 16 residues. Losses at the gene ends were 2 bases for V and 1 base for J; bases not matched to a gene: 6. Germline CDR1 MNHNY, CDR2 SVGAGI (reference sequence). CDR3 DNA: TGTGCCAGCAGTTACGGCGCGGGGGGCGCCCAAGAGACCCAGTACTTC. It codes for CASSYGAGGAQETQYF.

This chain uses TRBV19 with TRBJ1-1, with no clear D. Germline CDR1 reads LNHDA; CDR2 reads SQIVND (reference sequence). V lost 1 base and J 1 base, leaving 13 bases between the germline ends. CDR3 length: 16 residues. The CDR3 region has the DNA TGTGCCAGTAGTATAGGGGCGGGCATACAGAACACTGAAGCTTTCTTT. Translating it yields CASSIGAGIQNTEAFF.

The chain links TRBV6-5 to TRBJ2-7, with 10 positions matching TRBD1. The CDR3 loop spans 15 amino acids. The germline gives CDR1 MNHEY, CDR2 SVGAGI. With 6 bases clipped from V and 4 bases from J, the junction kept 9 bases outside the gene matches. The CDR3: CASSPRDRGNYEQYF. The CDR3 DNA reads as TGTGCCAGCAGCCCCCGGGACAGGGGTAATTACGAGCAGTACTTC.

V gene TRBV19 combines with J gene TRBJ2-1, with 10 bases lining up with TRBD2. The ends lost 6 bases at V and 4 bases at J; junction bases unmatched: 12. Germline values: CDR1 LNHDA, CDR2 SQIVND (reference sequence). This CDR3 is built from 17 residues. CDR3 sequence (DNA): TGTGCCAGTAGGAACATCGGACTAGCGGATAAATACAATGAGCAGTTCTTC. Protein product: CASRNIGLADKYNEQFF.

The chain couples TRBV6-6 to TRBJ2-4; D is perhaps TRBD2 (5 bases). Trimming shortened V by 5 bases and J by 1 base, and 12 bases separated the two germline ends. There are 15 residues in the CDR3. Germline V gene data show CDR1 as MNHNY and CDR2 as SVGAGI (reference sequence). Here the CDR3 reads CASSQEVEAKNIQYF. CDR3 nucleotide sequence: TGTGCCAGCAGTCAGGAGGTCGAGGCCAAAAACATTCAGTACTTC.

The CDR3 coding sequence is TGTGCCAGCTCACCAGGAGTTTCCAGCGGGCAAGAGACCCAGTACTTC. This encodes CASSPGVSSGQETQYF. The chain has TRBV18 and TRBJ2-5; the D gene is possibly TRBD2 (6 bases). Germline V gene lookup returns CDR1 KGHSH and CDR2 LQKENI. The ends were cut back, 2 bases at V and 2 bases at J, with 15 bases in the middle. This CDR3 spans 16 amino acids.

This rearrangement joins TRBV15 to TRBJ2-7, with 8 positions matching TRBD2. With V trimmed by 0 bases and J by 5 bases, 9 bases remained unmatched. This CDR3 is built from 16 residues. Germline V lookup: CDR1 LNHNV, CDR2 YYDKDF (reference sequence). Here the CDR3 reads CATSRDRASGFDEQYF. Written as DNA, the CDR3 is TGTGCCACCAGCAGAGATCGGGCTAGCGGGTTCGACGAGCAGTACTTC. The whole variable domain, remainder taken from reference TRBV15 and TRBJ2-7, is DAMVIQNPRYQVTQFGKPVTLSCSQTLNHNVMYWYQQKSSQAPKLLFHYYDKDFNNEADTPDNFQSRRPNTSFCFLDIRSPGLGDTAMYLCATSRDRASGFDEQYFGPGTRLTVT.

The chain uses TRBV11-2 and TRBJ1-1; no definite D call. The CDR3 is 16 amino acids. Trimming shortened V by 3 bases and J by 3 bases, and 17 bases separated the two germline ends. The germline V gene has CDR1 SGHAT and CDR2 FQNNGV. The CDR3 loop reads CASSFRGGYMDTEAFF. The CDR3 coding sequence is TGTGCCAGCAGCTTCAGAGGAGGGTATATGGACACTGAAGCTTTCTTT.

The V and J genes are TRBV18 and TRBJ1-1; possible D gene TRBD1, 5 bases. Germline values: CDR1 KGHSH, CDR2 LQKENI. The length of the CDR3 is 16 residues. V gave up 3 bases and J gave up 3 bases, with 17 bases separating them. The DNA for the CDR3 is TGTGCCAGCTCACCCAACATCGGGGGGAGCTACACTGAAGCTTTCTTT. The encoded protein is CASSPNIGGSYTEAFF.

The genes are TRBV5-1 and TRBJ2-1, with 12 bases that match TRBD2. Germline CDR1 SGHRS, CDR2 YFSETQ. This CDR3 is built from 16 residues. The V segment lost 0 bases and the J segment 4 bases; nucleotides outside the gene matches: 2. The CDR3 DNA follows: TGCGCCAGCAGCTTGGTAGGGACTAGCGGGTACAATGAGCAGTTCTTC. This translates into CASSLVGTSGYNEQFF.

The V and J genes are TRBV19 and TRBJ2-7; D is undetermined. V was clipped by 3 bases and J by 4 bases, with 7 bases between them. The CDR3 spans 12 residues. Germline CDR1 LNHDA, CDR2 SQIVND (reference sequence). CDR3 in amino acids: CASSMIGYEQYF. As DNA, the CDR3 is TGTGCCAGTAGTATGATCGGTTACGAGCAGTACTTC. The whole variable domain, remainder taken from reference TRBV19 and TRBJ2-7, is DGGITQSPKYLFRKEGQNVTLSCEQNLNHDAMYWYRQDPGQGLRLIYYSQIVNDFQKGDIAEGYSVSREKKESFPLTVTSAQKNPTAFYLCASSMIGYEQYFGPGTRLTVT.

The J gene is TRBJ2-7, the V gene TRBV7-3; 9 bases fit TRBD1. Unmatched junction bases numbered 4, after V lost 3 bases and J lost 4 bases. From germline, CDR1 is SGHTA and CDR2 FQGTGA. There are 14 residues in the CDR3. CDR3 residues: CASSFGQGTYEQYF. DNA for the CDR3: TGTGCCAGCAGCTTTGGACAGGGGACGTACGAGCAGTACTTC.

J is TRBJ1-2 and V is TRBV11-2, with 8 positions matching TRBD1. J lost 8 bases, V lost 5 bases, and 13 bases had no gene match. This CDR3 contains 15 residues. Germline V gene lookup returns CDR1 SGHAT and CDR2 FQNNGV. CDR3 residues: CASSGLIGQGRGYTF. CDR3 nucleotide sequence: TGTGCCAGCAGCGGTCTCATTGGACAGGGACGGGGCTACACCTTC.

About this clone: The same CDR3 is also encoded by other DNA sequences in this sample. V is TRBV9 and J is TRBJ2-1, with D possibly TRBD2 on 6 matching bases. V lost 3 bases to trimming and J lost 5 bases, with 12 bases between them. Germline lookup yields CDR1 SGDLS and CDR2 YYNGEE. The CDR3 runs to 14 residues. As DNA, the CDR3 is TGTGCCAGCAGCGCCTCCGGGAGACACAATGAGCAGTTCTTC. It yields the protein CASSASGRHNEQFF.